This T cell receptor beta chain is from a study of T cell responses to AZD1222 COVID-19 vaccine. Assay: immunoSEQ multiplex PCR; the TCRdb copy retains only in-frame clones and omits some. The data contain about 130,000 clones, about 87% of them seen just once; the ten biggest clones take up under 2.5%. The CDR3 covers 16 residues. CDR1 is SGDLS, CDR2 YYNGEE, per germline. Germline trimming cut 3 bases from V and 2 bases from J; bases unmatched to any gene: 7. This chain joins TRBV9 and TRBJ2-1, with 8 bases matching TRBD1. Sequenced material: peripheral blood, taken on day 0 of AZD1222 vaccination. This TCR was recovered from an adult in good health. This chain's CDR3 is CASSEVGGQAYNEQFF. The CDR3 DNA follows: TGTGCCAGCAGCGAAGTAGGGGGACAGGCCTACAATGAGCAGTTCTTC.